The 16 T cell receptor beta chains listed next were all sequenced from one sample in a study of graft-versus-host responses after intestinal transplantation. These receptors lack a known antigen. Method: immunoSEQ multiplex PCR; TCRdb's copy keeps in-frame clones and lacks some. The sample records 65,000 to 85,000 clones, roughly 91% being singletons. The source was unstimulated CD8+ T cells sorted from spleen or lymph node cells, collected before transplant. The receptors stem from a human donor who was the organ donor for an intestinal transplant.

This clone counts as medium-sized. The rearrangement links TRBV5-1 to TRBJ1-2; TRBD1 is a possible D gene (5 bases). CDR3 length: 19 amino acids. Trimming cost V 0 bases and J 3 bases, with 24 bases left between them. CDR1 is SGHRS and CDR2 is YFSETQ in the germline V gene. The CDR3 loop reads CASSLAVDGVRAYDYGYTF. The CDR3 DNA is TGCGCCAGCAGCTTGGCCGTCGACGGGGTCAGGGCCTATGACTATGGCTACACCTTC.

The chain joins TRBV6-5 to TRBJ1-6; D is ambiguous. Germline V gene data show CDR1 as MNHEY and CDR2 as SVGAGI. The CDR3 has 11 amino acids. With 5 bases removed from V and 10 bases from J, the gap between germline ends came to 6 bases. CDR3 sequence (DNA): TGTGCCAGCAGTCTTGGGTCACCCCTCCACTTT. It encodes CASSLGSPLHF.

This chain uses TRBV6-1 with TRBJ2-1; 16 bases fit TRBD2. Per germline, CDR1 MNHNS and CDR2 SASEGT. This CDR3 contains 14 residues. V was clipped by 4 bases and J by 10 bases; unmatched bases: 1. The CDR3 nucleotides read TGTGCCAGCAGTGCGGGACTAGCGGGGGGGGAGCAGTTCTTC. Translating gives CASSAGLAGGEQFF.

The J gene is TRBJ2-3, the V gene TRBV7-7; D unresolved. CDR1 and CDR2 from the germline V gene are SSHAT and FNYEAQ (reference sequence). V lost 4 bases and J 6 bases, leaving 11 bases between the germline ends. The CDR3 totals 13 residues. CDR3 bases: TGTGCCAGCAGCTCCTACAACTGGGATACGCAGTATTTT. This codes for CASSSYNWDTQYF. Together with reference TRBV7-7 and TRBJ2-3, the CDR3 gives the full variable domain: GAGVSQSPRYKVTKRGQDVTLRCDPISSHATLYWYQQALGQGPEFLTYFNYEAQPDKSGLPSDRFSAERPEGSISTLTIQRTEQRDSAMYRCASSSYNWDTQYFGPGTRLTVL.

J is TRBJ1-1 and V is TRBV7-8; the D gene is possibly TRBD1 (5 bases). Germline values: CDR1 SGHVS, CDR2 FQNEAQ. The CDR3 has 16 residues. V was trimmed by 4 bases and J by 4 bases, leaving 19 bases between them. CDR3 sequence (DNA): TGTGCCAGCAGCTCCCCTAGGGGAAGGGGAGGCACTGAAGCTTTCTTT. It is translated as CASSSPRGRGGTEAFF.

The chain's CDR3 is CASSLTPTYEQYF. The CDR3 coding sequence is TGTGCCAGCAGCCTTACCCCAACCTACGAGCAGTACTTC. The chain uses TRBV6-1 and TRBJ2-7; D is uncertain. Germline V gives CDR1 MNHNS, CDR2 SASEGT. The length of the CDR3 is 13 residues. Trimming took off 6 bases at V and 2 bases at J, with 11 bases between the two ends.

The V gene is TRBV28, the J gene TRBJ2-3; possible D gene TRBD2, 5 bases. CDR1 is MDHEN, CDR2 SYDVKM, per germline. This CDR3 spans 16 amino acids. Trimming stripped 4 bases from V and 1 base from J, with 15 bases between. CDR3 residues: CASSSVVWTGTDTQYF. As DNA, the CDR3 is TGTGCCAGCAGTTCCGTAGTTTGGACTGGCACAGATACGCAGTATTTT.

CDR3 residues: CASSQETEQYF. The CDR3 coding sequence is TGTGCCAGCAGCCAGGAGACCGAGCAGTACTTC. The rearrangement joins TRBV4-2 to TRBJ2-7; D gene ambiguous. Trimming left V 3 bases short and J 6 bases short, with 6 bases between. The CDR3 extends over 11 amino acids. Germline CDR1 LGHNA, CDR2 YNFKEQ.

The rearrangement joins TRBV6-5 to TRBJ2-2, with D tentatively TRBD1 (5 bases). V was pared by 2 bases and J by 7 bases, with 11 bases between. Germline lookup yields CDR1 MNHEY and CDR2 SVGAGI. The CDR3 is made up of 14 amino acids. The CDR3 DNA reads TGTGCCAGCAGTTACGATTCAAGGGGCGGGGAGCTGTTTTTT. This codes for CASSYDSRGGELFF.

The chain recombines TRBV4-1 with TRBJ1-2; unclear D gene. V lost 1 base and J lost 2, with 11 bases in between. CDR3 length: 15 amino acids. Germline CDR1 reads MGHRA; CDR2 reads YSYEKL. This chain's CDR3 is CASSQVAGPNYGYTF. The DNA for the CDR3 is TGCGCCAGCAGCCAAGTTGCCGGGCCCAACTATGGCTACACCTTC.

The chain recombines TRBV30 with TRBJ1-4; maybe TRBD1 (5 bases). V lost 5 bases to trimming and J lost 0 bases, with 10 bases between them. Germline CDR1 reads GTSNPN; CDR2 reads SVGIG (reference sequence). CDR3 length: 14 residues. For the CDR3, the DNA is TGTGCCTGGGAGACAGATGCAACTAATGAAAAACTGTTTTTT. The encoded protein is CAWETDATNEKLFF.

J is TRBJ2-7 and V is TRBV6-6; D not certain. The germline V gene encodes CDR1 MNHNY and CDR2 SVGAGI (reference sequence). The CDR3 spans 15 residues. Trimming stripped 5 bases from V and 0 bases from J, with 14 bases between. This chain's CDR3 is CASSPDGLSSYEQYF. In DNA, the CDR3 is TGTGCCAGCAGTCCCGACGGCCTGAGCTCCTACGAGCAGTACTTC.

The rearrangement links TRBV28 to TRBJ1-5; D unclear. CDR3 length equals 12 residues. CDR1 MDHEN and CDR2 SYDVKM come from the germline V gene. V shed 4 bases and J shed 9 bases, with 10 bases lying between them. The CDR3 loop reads CASSSLGLPQHF. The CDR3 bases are TGTGCCAGCAGTTCACTGGGCCTGCCCCAGCATTTT.

The DNA of the CDR3 is TGTGCCAGCACCTCCGGAGGGGTCTCTGAAGCTTTCTTT. It encodes CASTSGGVSEAFF. The chain joins TRBV7-8 to TRBJ1-1, with a tentative D call TRBD1 (5 bases). The germline V gene encodes CDR1 SGHVS and CDR2 FQNEAQ. The CDR3 length is 13 residues. Trimming left V 7 bases short and J 6 bases short, with 15 bases between.

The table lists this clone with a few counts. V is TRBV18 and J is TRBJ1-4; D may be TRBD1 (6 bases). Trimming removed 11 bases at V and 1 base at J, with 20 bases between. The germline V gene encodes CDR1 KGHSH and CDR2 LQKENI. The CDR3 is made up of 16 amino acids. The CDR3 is CACTTGTGGTNEKLFF. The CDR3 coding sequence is TGTGCCTGCACCACAGGGACGGGAGGAACTAATGAAAAACTGTTTTTT.

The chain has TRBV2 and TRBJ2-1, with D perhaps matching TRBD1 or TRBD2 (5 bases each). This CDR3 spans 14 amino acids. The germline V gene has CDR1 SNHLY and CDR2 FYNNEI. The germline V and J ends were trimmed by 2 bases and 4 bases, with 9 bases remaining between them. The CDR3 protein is CASSERGPYNEQFF. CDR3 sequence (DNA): TGTGCCAGCAGTGAAAGGGGACCTTACAATGAGCAGTTCTTC.